This TCR beta chain was sequenced for a study of identical twins. MiXCR, applied by TCRdb to the 5' RACE reads, yields one record per CDR3 protein. Of about 190,000 distinct CDR3 sequences listed, approximately 15% were seen once; the top ten hold 35% to 50%. V was shortened by 5 bases and J by 3 bases, with 14 bases between the two germline ends. The length of the CDR3 is 15 residues. Germline values: CDR1 SEHNR, CDR2 FQNEAQ (reference sequence). The sample also formed part of further work on T cells expressing NK-cell markers. According to that study: One of the eight sequenced donors was seronegative, whereas the other seven were HCMV-seropositive.

The sequencing input was CD8+ T cells sorted from blood. The gene calls are TRBV7-9 and TRBJ2-1; D possibly corresponds to TRBD1 (6 bases). The source of this sequence is a woman aged 18-35 years in good health. The CDR3 region has the DNA TGTGCCAGCAGCGGCACAGGGAAAAGCTACAATGAGCAGTTCTTC. Encoded protein: CASSGTGKSYNEQFF.